This T cell receptor beta chain was found in a study of blood T cell repertoires in COVID-19. Original analysis: Amplification from reference gene primers served as the basis for estimated nucleated cell counts. The method was immunoSEQ multiplex PCR; TCRdb's version includes in-frame clones alone and lacks a portion of them. V and J calls and clone size come straight from that table; D and trimming were deduced from the DNA. The sample records about 140,000 clones, 80% to 90% being singletons. The V gene end was trimmed by 4 bases and the J gene end by 6 bases; junction bases not matched to a gene: 11. CDR3 length equals 16 residues. Germline V gene lookup returns CDR1 SGDLS and CDR2 YYNGEE.

The TCR comes from a man in his fifties or sixties with active or convalescent COVID-19. This sequence joins TRBV9 and TRBJ2-3; 10 bases map to TRBD2. Sequencing was done on a sample of peripheral blood. DNA for the CDR3: TGTGCCAGCAGCTTTAGCGGGAGGCCCATTTTTGATACGCAGTATTTT. Protein: CASSFSGRPIFDTQYF.